Listed below are T cell receptor beta chains from one sample, sequenced in a study of regulatory T cells in long-lasting Graves disease. MiXCR, applied by TCRdb to the multiplex PCR reads, yields one record per CDR3 protein. The sample yields fewer than 450,000 distinct CDR3 sequences, about a quarter seen once. Sequenced here: peripheral blood mononuclear cells (PBMCs), sampled when the disease was refractory, from a patient treated with antithyroid drugs. The origin of the receptors is a female donor with Graves disease. Both conserved end residues are trimmed from each CDR3. A D gene is named only where the DNA matches it firmly.

TRBJ2-7 TRBD2 TRBV10-2 14 ASSESGLAATYEQY
TRBJ1-6 - TRBV20-1 15 SAREVPRPSYNSPLH
TRBJ2-7 - TRBV2 10 ASSASHSEQY
TRBJ2-3 TRBD2 TRBV5-1 16 ASSYGLNSGSMTDTQY
TRBJ1-2 TRBD1 TRBV19 12 ASRAEQGAGGYT
TRBJ1-6 - TRBV7-9 13 ASSRSSAVGSPLH
TRBJ1-3 - TRBV20-1 10 SARLRGNTIY
TRBJ1-5 - TRBV6-2/TRBV6-3 15 ASSYSRPTRSNQPQH
TRBJ2-1 - TRBV6-1 11 ASTKAWGNEQF
TRBJ2-7 - TRBV12-3/TRBV12-4 17 ASSLALPDRGGDTYEQY
TRBJ2-2 - TRBV10-3 9 AMRGTGELF
TRBJ2-2 - TRBV6-1 12 ASKYRVYTGELF
TRBJ1-5 - TRBV6-1 12 ASRPEQTAQPQH
TRBJ2-7 TRBD1 TRBV5-1 14 ASSIPGQGPSYEQY
TRBJ1-1 TRBD1 TRBV7-2 12 ASSTGRWTGEAF
TRBJ1-1 TRBD1 TRBV29-1 12 SVEPSDRLEAAF
TRBJ2-5 - TRBV2 13 ASSEEGGLAGTQY
TRBJ2-7 TRBD1 TRBV20-1 13 SAVDRAHFSYEQY
TRBJ2-7 - TRBV3-1 12 ASSHYGRSYEQY
TRBJ1-5 - TRBV12-3/TRBV12-4 12 ASSQGTPNQPQH
TRBJ2-4 TRBD1 TRBV28 14 ASRGQDTWAKNIQY
TRBJ1-2 TRBD1 TRBV10-3 11 AMGQGLGYGYT
TRBJ2-7 TRBD2 TRBV20-1 14 SARDIHSGSGYEQY
TRBJ2-7 - TRBV9 12 ASSVGGYGYEQY
TRBJ2-2 - TRBV30 10 ASQDNTGELF
TRBJ1-3 - TRBV10-3 15 AISDVWGRSSGNTIY
TRBJ1-2 - TRBV28 12 ASSLAGGREGYT
TRBJ2-7 - TRBV7-9 10 ASSLASAEQY